Listed below are T cell receptor beta chains from one sample, sequenced in a study of T cells in Graves' hyperthyroidism and ophthalmopathy. A single record per CDR3 protein comes from TCRdb applying MiXCR to the multiplex PCR reads. The sample records 250,000 or so distinct CDR3 sequences, over 12% being singletons. Sequenced material: blood. Source of these receptors: a woman aged 50 to 60 with Graves' hyperthyroidism that later progressed to Graves' ophthalmopathy. CDR3s include the opening cysteine and the closing phenylalanine or tryptophan. The order of the fields is CDR3 protein, D gene, J gene, V gene. A D gene is named only where the DNA matches it firmly.

CASRLGRYAVSNQPQHF | - | TRBJ1-5 | TRBV19
CASSTGLNYGYTF | - | TRBJ1-2 | TRBV5-1
CASYPVAREGEQYF | TRBD2 | TRBJ2-7 | TRBV28
CASSLAAGNYEQYF | - | TRBJ2-7 | TRBV11-2
CASRAGTSGRDTQYF | TRBD2 | TRBJ2-3 | TRBV2
CASSPGSGSEQYF | - | TRBJ2-7 | TRBV11-2
CASRKRDTHGIQYF | - | TRBJ2-4 | TRBV2
CASSRDVNTEAFF | - | TRBJ1-1 | TRBV6-1
CASSSRDSYEQYF | - | TRBJ2-7 | TRBV5-5
CASSALEGAPPYF | - | TRBJ2-7 | TRBV7-9
CASSLGGLAGEEQYF | TRBD2 | TRBJ2-7 | TRBV7-9
CASGSRETQYF | - | TRBJ2-5 | TRBV11-2
CSARSWTVNQPQHF | - | TRBJ1-5 | TRBV20-1
CASSQEDTQYF | - | TRBJ2-3 | TRBV3-1
CASSTSPGAQHF | - | TRBJ1-5 | TRBV19
CASSRRQGYYGYTF | TRBD1 | TRBJ1-2 | TRBV6-1
CASSSQFSSNNEQFF | - | TRBJ2-1 | TRBV7-3
CASSASFSGLSQPQHF | - | TRBJ1-5 | TRBV13
CASSLGLTDEQYF | - | TRBJ2-7 | TRBV12-3/TRBV12-4
CASSLDGRSTGELFF | - | TRBJ2-2 | TRBV5-1
CASSPKLAATDTQYF | TRBD2 | TRBJ2-3 | TRBV18
CAWSVLLAGGTQYF | TRBD2 | TRBJ2-5 | TRBV30
CASSLEGTNEKLFF | - | TRBJ1-4 | TRBV5-1
CASSFGTNSYEQYF | - | TRBJ2-7 | TRBV7-8
CSATKGAYEQYF | - | TRBJ2-7 | TRBV20-1
CATSRGTREAGETQYF | - | TRBJ2-5 | TRBV15
CSVEDRTLAGSYNEQFF | TRBD2 | TRBJ2-1 | TRBV29-1
CASSEADSFFMNTEAFF | - | TRBJ1-1 | TRBV2
CSAQPDRMNTEAFF | - | TRBJ1-1 | TRBV20-1